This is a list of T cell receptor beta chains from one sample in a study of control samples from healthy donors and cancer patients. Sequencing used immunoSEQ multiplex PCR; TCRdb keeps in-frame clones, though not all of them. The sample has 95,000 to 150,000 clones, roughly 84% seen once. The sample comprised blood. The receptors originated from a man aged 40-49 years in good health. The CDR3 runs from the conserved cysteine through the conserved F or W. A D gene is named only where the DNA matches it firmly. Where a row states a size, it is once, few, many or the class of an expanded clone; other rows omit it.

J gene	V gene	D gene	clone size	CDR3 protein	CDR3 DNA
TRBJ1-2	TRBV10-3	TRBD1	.	CAISRGQEYYGYTF	TGTGCCATCAGTAGGGGACAGGAATACTATGGCTACACCTTC
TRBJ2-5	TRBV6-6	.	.	CASSGVQETQYF	TGTGCCAGCAGTGGGGTCCAAGAGACCCAGTACTTC
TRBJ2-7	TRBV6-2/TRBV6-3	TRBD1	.	CASSLDRGREQYF	TGTGCCAGCAGTTTGGACAGGGGGCGTGAGCAGTACTTC
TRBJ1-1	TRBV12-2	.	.	CASRSTEGFLAFF	TGTGCAAGTCGCTCGACGGAGGGGTTTTTGGCTTTCTTT
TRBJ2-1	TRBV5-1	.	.	CASSRVTDPSLGEQFF	TGCGCCAGCAGCCGAGTGACGGATCCCTCCTTGGGTGAGCAGTTCTTC
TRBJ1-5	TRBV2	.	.	CASSEWGGDQPQHF	TGTGCCAGCAGTGAATGGGGTGGGGATCAGCCCCAGCATTTT
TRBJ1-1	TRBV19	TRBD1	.	CASSILRQGDTEAFF	TGTGCCAGTAGTATCCTTAGGCAGGGGGACACTGAAGCTTTCTTT
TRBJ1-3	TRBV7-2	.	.	CASSPTGSSGNTIYF	TGTGCCAGCAGCCCCACAGGGAGCTCTGGAAACACCATATATTTT
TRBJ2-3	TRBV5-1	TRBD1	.	CASSKGQGGDTQYF	TGCGCCAGCAGCAAAGGACAGGGGGGAGATACGCAGTATTTT
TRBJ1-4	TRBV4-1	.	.	CASRGLGFGEKLFF	TGCGCCAGCAGGGGATTAGGGTTTGGTGAAAAACTGTTTTTT
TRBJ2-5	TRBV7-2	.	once	CASSLQGASGETQYF	TGTGCCAGCAGCTTACAAGGGGCAAGCGGGGAGACCCAGTACTTC
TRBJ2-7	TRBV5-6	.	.	CASRFVWQGSKDEYF	TGTGCCAGCAGATTCGTTTGGCAGGGGTCGAAAGACGAGTACTTC
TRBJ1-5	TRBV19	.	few	CASSIGTVPSNQPQHF	TGTGCCAGTAGTATAGGGACAGTTCCTAGCAATCAGCCCCAGCATTTT
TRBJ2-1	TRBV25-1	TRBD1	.	CASKRTGTYNEQFF	TGTGCCAGCAAAAGGACAGGGACCTACAATGAGCAGTTCTTC
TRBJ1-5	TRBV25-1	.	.	CASSEYYNQPQHF	TGTGCCAGCAGTGAATATTACAATCAGCCCCAGCATTTT
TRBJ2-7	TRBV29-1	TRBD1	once	CSVGLDRGYEQYF	TGCAGCGTTGGGCTGGACAGGGGCTACGAGCAGTACTTC
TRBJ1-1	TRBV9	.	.	CASSLTGLNTEAFF	TGTGCCAGCAGCCTCACAGGGCTGAACACTGAAGCTTTCTTT
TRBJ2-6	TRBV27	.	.	CASSSLVSGANVLTF	TGTGCCAGCAGTTCCCTAGTATCCGGGGCCAACGTCCTGACTTTC
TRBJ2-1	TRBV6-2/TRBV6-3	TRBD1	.	CASSYSSTGGNEQFF	TGTGCCAGCAGTTACTCGAGCACAGGGGGAAATGAGCAGTTCTTC
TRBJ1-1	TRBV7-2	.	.	CASSSHQANTEAFF	TGTGCCAGCAGCAGTCACCAGGCGAACACTGAAGCTTTCTTT
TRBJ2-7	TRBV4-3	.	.	CASSQDPRLMYEQYF	TGCGCCAGCAGCCAAGATCCTAGGTTGATGTACGAGCAGTACTTC
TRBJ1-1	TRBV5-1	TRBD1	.	CASSRTGGVTEAFF	TGCGCCAGCAGTAGGACAGGGGGTGTCACTGAAGCTTTCTTT
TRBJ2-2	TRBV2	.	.	CASSVVRGAGELFF	TGTGCCAGCAGTGTAGTTCGGGGAGCCGGGGAGCTGTTTTTT
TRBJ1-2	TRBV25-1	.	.	CASSGYGYTF	TGTGCCAGCAGCGGCTATGGCTACACCTTC
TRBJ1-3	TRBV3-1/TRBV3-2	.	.	CASSRQSGNTIYF	TGTGCCAGCAGTCGCCAGTCTGGAAACACCATATATTTT
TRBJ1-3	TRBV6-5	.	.	CASSLSTRSGNTIYF	TGTGCCAGCAGCCTTTCCACCCGCTCTGGAAACACCATATATTTT
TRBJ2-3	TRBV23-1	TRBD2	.	CASSQGTSGVLPDTQYF	TGCGCCAGCAGTCAGGGGACTAGCGGGGTATTACCGGATACGCAGTATTTT
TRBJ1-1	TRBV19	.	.	CASQWAGRALNTEAFF	TGTGCCAGCCAATGGGCTGGGAGGGCTCTGAACACTGAAGCTTTCTTT
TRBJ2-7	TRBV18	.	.	CASSPSRGDEQYF	TGTGCCAGCTCACCAAGTCGCGGGGACGAGCAGTACTTC
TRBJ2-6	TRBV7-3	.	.	CASSLPNLGANVLTF	TGTGCCAGCAGCCTACCGAACTTAGGGGCCAACGTCCTGACTTTC
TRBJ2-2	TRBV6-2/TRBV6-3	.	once	CASSYTAGRTLLANTGELFF	TGTGCCAGCAGTTACACCGCCGGGAGAACATTACTCGCGAACACCGGGGAGCTGTTTTTT
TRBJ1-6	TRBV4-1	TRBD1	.	CASSQSTGGQMSPLHF	TGCGCCAGCAGCCAGTCCACAGGGGGCCAGATGTCACCCCTCCACTTT
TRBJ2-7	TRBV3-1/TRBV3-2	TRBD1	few	CASSHLTGGDEQYF	TGTGCCAGCAGCCATCTGACAGGGGGCGACGAGCAGTACTTC
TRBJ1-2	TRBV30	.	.	CAWSGGDGYYGYTF	TGTGCCTGGAGTGGCGGGGACGGTTATTATGGCTACACCTTC
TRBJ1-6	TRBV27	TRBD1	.	CASSLTAGTGVGSPLHF	TGTGCCAGCAGTTTAACCGCCGGGACAGGGGTCGGATCACCCCTCCACTTT
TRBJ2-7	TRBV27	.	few	CASSFGTAYEQYF	TGTGCCAGCAGTTTCGGGACTGCCTACGAGCAGTACTTC
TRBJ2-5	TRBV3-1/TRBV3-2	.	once	CASSQDSGGDETQYF	TGTGCCAGCAGCCAAGATTCAGGGGGGGATGAGACCCAGTACTTC
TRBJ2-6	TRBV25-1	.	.	CASGAQGANVLTF	TGTGCCAGCGGGGCGCAGGGGGCCAACGTCCTGACTTTC
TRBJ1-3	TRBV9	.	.	CASSVGVPAGGNTIYF	TGTGCCAGCAGCGTAGGGGTCCCGGCAGGGGGAAACACCATATATTTT
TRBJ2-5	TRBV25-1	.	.	CASSELSYGAQYF	TGTGCCAGCAGTGAACTCTCGTACGGGGCCCAGTACTTC
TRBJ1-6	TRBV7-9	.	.	CASSLRGADNSPLHF	TGTGCCAGCAGCTTAAGAGGGGCGGATAATTCACCCCTCCACTTT
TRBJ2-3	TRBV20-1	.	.	CSASRQGRPSTDTQYF	TGCAGTGCTAGTCGGCAGGGCCGTCCAAGCACAGATACGCAGTATTTT
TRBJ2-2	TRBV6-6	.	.	CASTLSRGRNTGELFF	TGTGCCAGCACTCTGTCGCGGGGGCGCAACACCGGGGAGCTGTTTTTT
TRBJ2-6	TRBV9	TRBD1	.	CASSVRQGATANVLTF	TGTGCCAGCAGCGTAAGGCAGGGGGCCACCGCCAACGTCCTGACTTTC
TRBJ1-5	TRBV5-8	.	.	CASSLGPGGPQHF	TGTGCCAGCAGCTTGGGTCCTGGAGGACCCCAGCATTTT
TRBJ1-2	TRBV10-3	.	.	CATRRGEGYGYTF	TGTGCCACCCGCAGGGGAGAAGGCTATGGCTACACCTTC
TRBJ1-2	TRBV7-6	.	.	CASSLGRNYGYTF	TGTGCCAGCAGCTTAGGAAGAAACTATGGCTACACCTTC
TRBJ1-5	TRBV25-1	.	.	CASSEGALNQPQHF	TGTGCCAGCAGTGAAGGCGCTTTAAATCAGCCCCAGCATTTT
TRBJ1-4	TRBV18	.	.	CASSQRQATNEKLFF	TGTGCCAGCTCACAAAGACAGGCAACTAATGAAAAACTGTTTTTT
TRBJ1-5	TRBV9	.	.	CASSPGQRHQPQHF	TGTGCCAGCAGCCCCGGACAGAGACATCAGCCCCAGCATTTT
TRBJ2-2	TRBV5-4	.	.	CASSLLRGYPGELFF	TGTGCCAGCAGCTTGCTCAGGGGTTACCCCGGGGAGCTGTTTTTT
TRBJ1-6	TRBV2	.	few	CASSTDSHSPLHF	TGTGCCAGCAGTACGGACAGTCATTCACCCCTCCACTTT
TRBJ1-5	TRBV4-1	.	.	CASSHYRDIGQPQHF	TGCGCCAGCAGCCACTACCGGGACATTGGCCAGCCCCAGCATTTT
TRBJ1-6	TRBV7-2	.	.	CASSFRQAGSPLHF	TGTGCCAGCAGCTTCCGGCAGGCGGGTTCACCCCTCCACTTT
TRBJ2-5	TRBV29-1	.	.	CSVAGQDQETQYF	TGCAGCGTTGCGGGACAAGACCAAGAGACCCAGTACTTC
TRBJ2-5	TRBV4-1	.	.	CASSRMVSQETQYF	TGCGCCAGCAGCCGTATGGTAAGCCAAGAGACCCAGTACTTC
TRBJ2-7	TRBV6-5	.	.	CASSYKGASYEQYF	TGTGCCAGCAGTTACAAGGGTGCTTCCTACGAGCAGTACTTC
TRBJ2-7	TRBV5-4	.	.	CASSSPGLRSYEQYF	TGTGCCAGCAGCTCGCCGGGACTCCGCTCCTACGAGCAGTACTTC
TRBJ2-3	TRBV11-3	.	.	CASSLVSETSTDTQYF	TGTGCCAGCAGCTTAGTGTCGGAAACTAGCACAGATACGCAGTATTTT
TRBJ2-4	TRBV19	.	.	CASSTRRGGRRNIQYF	TGTGCCAGTAGTACCCGTCGCGGGGGCAGAAGGAACATTCAGTACTTC